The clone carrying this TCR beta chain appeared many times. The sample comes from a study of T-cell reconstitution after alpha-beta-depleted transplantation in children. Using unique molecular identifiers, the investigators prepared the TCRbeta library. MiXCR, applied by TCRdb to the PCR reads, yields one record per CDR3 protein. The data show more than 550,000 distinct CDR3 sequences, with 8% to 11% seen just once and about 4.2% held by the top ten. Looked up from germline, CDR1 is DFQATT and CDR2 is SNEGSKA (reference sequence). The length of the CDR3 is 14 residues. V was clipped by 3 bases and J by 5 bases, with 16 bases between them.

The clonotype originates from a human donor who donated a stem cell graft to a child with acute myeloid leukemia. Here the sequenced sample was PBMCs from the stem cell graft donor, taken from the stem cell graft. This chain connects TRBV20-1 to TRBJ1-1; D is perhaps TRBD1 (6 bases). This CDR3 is CSASSGQAVTEAFF. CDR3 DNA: TGCAGTGCTAGTTCGGGACAAGCTGTAACTGAAGCTTTCTTT.